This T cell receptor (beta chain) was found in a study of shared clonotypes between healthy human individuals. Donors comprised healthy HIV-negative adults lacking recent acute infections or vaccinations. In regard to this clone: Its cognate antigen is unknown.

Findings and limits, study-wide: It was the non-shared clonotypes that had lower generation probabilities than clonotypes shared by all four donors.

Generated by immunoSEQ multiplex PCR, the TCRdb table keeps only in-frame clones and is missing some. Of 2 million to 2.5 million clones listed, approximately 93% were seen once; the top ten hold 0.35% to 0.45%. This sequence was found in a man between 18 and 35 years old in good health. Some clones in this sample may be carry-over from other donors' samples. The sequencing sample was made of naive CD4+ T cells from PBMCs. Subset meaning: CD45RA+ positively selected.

The CDR3 loop reads CATAAGTSYEQYF. The CDR3 DNA reads as TGTGCCACCGCGGCGGGGACGTCCTACGAGCAGTACTTC. The chain joins TRBV15 to TRBJ2-7, with D possibly matching TRBD2 (6 bases). Trimming removed 8 bases from V and 1 base from J, with 12 bases in between. Germline V gene data show CDR1 as LNHNV and CDR2 as YYDKDF (reference sequence). This CDR3 region has 13 residues.